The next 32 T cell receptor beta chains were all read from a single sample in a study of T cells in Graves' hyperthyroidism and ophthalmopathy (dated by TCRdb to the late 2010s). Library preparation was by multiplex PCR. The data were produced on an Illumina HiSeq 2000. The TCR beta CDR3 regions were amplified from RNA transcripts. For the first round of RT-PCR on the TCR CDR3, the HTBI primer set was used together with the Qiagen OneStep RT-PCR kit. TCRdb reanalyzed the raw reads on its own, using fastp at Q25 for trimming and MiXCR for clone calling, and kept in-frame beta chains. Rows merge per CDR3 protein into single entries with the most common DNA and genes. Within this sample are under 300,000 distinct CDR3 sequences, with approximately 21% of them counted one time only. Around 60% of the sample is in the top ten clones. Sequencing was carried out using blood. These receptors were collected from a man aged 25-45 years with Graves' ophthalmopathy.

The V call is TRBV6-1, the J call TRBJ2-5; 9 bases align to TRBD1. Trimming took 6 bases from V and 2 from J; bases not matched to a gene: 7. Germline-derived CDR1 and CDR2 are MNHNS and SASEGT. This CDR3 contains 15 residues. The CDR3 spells CASSLGQGSQETQYF. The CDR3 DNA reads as TGTGCCAGCAGCTTGGGACAGGGTAGTCAAGAGACCCAGTACTTC.

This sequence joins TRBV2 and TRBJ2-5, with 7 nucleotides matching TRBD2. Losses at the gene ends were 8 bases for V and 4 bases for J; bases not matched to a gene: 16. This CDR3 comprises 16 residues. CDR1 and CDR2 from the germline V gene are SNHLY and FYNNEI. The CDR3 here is CASSPPRGLDAETQYF. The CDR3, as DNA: TGTGCCAGCTCCCCTCCCCGCGGACTAGATGCAGAGACCCAGTACTTC.

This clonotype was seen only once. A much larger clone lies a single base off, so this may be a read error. This chain's CDR3 is CASSHWTGEDNEQFF. The CDR3 region has the DNA TGCGCCAGCAGCCATTGGACAGGGGAGGACAATGAGCAGTTCTTC. The chain uses TRBV5-1 and TRBJ2-1; 9 positions match TRBD1. V dropped 4 bases and J dropped 5; count of bases not matched to a gene: 7. The CDR3 covers 15 residues. CDR1 is SGHRS and CDR2 is YFSETQ in the germline V gene.

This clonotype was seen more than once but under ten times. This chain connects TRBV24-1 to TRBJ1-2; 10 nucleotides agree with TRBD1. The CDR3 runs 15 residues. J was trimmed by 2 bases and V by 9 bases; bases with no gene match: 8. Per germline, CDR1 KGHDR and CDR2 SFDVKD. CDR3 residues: CATAGTGDLNYGYTF. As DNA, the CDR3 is TGTGCCACCGCCGGGACAGGGGATTTAAACTATGGCTACACCTTC.

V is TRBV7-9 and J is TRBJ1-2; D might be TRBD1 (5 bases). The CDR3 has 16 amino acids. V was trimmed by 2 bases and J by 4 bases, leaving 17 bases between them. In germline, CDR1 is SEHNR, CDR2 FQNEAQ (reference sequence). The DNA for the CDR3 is TGTGCCAGCAGCTTATATCCGCCTCAGGGCGGCTATGGCTACACCTTC. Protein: CASSLYPPQGGYGYTF.

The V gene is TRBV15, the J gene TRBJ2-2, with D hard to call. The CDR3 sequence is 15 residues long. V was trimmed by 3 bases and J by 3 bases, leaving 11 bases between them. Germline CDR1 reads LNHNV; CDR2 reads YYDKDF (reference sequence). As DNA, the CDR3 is TGTGCCACCAGCAGGGAGCAGAGCGACACCGGGGAGCTGTTTTTT. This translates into CATSREQSDTGELFF.

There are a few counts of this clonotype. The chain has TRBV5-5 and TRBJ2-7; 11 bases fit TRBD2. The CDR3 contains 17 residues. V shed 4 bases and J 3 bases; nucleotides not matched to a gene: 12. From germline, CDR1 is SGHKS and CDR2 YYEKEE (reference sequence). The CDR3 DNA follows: TGTGCCAGCAGCAAACCGGGACTAGCGGAGGGGGACTACGAGCAGTACTTC. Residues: CASSKPGLAEGDYEQYF.

The CDR3 DNA follows: TGTGCCAGCAGTGAAGTGAGGATGAGAGGGAATGAGCAGTTCTTC. It yields the protein CASSEVRMRGNEQFF. The genes are TRBV6-1 and TRBJ2-1; TRBD2 is a possible D gene (5 bases). Looked up from germline, CDR1 is MNHNS and CDR2 is SASEGT. This CDR3 has 15 amino acids. Trimming took 1 base from V and 7 from J, leaving 14 bases between them.

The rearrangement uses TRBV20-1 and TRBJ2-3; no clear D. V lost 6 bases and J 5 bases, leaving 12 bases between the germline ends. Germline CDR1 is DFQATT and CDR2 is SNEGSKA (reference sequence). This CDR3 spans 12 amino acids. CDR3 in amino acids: CSAQVDGDTQYF. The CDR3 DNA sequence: TGCAGTGCCCAGGTGGATGGAGATACGCAGTATTTT.

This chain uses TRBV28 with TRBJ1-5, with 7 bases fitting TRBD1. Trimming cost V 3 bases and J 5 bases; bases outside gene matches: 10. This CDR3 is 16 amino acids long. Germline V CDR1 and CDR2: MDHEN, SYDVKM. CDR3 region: CASSFPGTAIDQPQHF. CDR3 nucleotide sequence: TGTGCCAGCAGTTTTCCCGGGACAGCTATCGATCAGCCCCAGCATTTT.

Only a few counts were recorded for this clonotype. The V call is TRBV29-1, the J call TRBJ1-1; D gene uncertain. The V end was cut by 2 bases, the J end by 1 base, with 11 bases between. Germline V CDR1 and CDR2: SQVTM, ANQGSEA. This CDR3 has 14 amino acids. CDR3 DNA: TGCAGCGTTGAACCGACGCGGGGGAACACTGAAGCTTTCTTT. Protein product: CSVEPTRGNTEAFF.

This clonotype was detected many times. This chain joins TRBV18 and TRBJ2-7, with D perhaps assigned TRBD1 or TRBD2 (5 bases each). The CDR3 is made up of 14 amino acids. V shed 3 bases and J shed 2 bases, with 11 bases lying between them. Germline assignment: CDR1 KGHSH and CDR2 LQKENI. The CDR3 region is CASSPGTGTYEQYF. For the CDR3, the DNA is TGTGCCAGCTCACCTGGGACCGGGACCTACGAGCAGTACTTC.

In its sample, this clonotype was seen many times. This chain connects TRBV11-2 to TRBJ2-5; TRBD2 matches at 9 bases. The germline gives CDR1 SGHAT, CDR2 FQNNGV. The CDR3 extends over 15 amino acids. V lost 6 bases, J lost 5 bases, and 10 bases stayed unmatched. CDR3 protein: CASRTAGGFRETQYF. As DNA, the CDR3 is TGTGCCAGCAGAACAGCGGGGGGATTTAGGGAGACCCAGTACTTC. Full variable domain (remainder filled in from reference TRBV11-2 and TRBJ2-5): EAGVAQSPRYKIIEKRQSVAFWCNPISGHATLYWYQQILGQGPKLLIQFQNNGVVDDSQLPKDRFSAERLKGVDSTLKIQPAKLEDSAVYLCASRTAGGFRETQYFGPGTRLLVL.

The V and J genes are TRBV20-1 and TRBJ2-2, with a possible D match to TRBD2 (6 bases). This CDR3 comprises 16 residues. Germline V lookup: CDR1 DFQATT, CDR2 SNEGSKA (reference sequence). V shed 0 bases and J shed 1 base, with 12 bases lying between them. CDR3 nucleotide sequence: TGCAGTGCTAGAGATTCAGGCGGGATGAACACCGGGGAGCTGTTTTTT. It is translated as CSARDSGGMNTGELFF.

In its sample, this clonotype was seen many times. CDR3 sequence: CASSFMVGRNDEQYF. CDR3 DNA sequence: TGCGCCAGCAGCTTTATGGTTGGCAGGAACGACGAGCAGTACTTC. This chain links TRBV5-1 with TRBJ2-7; the D is unclear. The CDR3 has 15 amino acids. The germline CDR1 and CDR2 sequences are SGHRS and YFSETQ. V dropped 2 bases and J dropped 5 bases, with 17 bases sitting between them.

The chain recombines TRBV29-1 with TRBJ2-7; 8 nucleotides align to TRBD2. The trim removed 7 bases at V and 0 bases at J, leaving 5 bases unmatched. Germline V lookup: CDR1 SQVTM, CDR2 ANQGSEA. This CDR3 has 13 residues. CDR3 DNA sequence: TGCAGCGCAAGAGCGGGGGTCTCCTACGAGCAGTACTTC. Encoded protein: CSARAGVSYEQYF.

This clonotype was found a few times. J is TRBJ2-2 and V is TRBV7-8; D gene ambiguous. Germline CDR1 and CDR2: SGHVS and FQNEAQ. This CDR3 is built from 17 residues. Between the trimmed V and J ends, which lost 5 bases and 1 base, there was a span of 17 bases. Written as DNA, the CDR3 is TGTGCCAGCAGCACCGATAGCCGACCCGTGAACACCGGGGAGCTGTTTTTT. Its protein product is CASSTDSRPVNTGELFF.

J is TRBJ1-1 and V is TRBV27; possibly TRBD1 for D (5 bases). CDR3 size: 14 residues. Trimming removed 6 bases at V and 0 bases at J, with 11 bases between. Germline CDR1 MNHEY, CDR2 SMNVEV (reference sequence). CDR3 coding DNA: TGTGCCAGCAGCGACAGTTCTTTGAACACTGAAGCTTTCTTT. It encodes CASSDSSLNTEAFF.

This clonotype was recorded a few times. The CDR3 loop reads CSVVAGGRPNEQFF. In nucleotides, the CDR3 is TGCAGCGTTGTAGCGGGAGGGCGTCCCAATGAGCAGTTCTTC. J is TRBJ2-1 and V is TRBV29-1, with TRBD2 matching over 11 bases. The CDR3 has 14 amino acids. Trimming removed 4 bases from V and 6 bases from J; junction bases left unmatched: 5. Germline V gene sequence: CDR1 SQVTM, CDR2 ANQGSEA.

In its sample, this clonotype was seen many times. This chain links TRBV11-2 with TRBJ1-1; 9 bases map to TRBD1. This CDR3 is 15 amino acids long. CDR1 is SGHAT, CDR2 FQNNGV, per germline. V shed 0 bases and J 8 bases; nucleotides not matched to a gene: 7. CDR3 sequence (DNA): TGTGCCAGCAGCTTAGATCAGGGGACAGGGCGGGAAGCTTTCTTT. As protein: CASSLDQGTGREAFF.

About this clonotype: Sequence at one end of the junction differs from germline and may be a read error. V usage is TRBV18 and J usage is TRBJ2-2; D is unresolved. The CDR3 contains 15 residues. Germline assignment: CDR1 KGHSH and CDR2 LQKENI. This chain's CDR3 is CAGSPRSRNTGELFF. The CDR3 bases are TGTGCCGGCTCACCACGGTCGCGTAACACCGGGGAGCTGTTTTTT.

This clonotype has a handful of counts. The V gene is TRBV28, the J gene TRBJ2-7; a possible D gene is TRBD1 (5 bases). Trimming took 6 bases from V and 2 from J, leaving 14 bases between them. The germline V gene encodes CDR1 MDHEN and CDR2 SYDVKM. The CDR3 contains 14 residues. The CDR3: CASRGLGAPYEQYF. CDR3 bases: TGTGCCAGCAGGGGCCTTGGGGCACCCTACGAGCAGTACTTC.

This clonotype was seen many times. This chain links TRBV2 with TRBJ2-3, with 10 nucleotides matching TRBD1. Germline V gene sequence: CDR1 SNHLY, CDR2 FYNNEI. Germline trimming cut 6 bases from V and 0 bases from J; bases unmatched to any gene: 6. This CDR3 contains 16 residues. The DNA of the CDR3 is TGTGCCAGCAGCGACAGGGGGCACCTCAGCACAGATACGCAGTATTTT. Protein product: CASSDRGHLSTDTQYF. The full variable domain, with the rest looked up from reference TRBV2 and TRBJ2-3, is EPEVTQTPSHQVTQMGQEVILRCVPISNHLYFYWYRQILGQKVEFLVSFYNNEISEKSEIFDDQFSVERPDGSNFTLKIRSTKLEDSAMYFCASSDRGHLSTDTQYFGPGTRLTVL.

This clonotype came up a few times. Here the CDR3 DNA reads TGTGCCAGCAGATCCCACCTGGTGGGAGGGTACAATGAGCAGTTCTTC. This encodes CASRSHLVGGYNEQFF. This chain joins TRBV12-3 or TRBV12-4 and TRBJ2-1, with 7 bases aligning to TRBD2. This CDR3 spans 16 amino acids. J was trimmed by 4 bases and V by 6 bases; bases with no gene match: 12.

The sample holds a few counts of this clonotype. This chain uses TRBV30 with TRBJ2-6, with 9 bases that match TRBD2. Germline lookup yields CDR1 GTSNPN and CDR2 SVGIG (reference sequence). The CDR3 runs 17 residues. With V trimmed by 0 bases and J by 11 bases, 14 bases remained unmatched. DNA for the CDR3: TGTGCCTGGAGTGTATCGCGGGAGGGCCCCCGGGTTCACGTCCTGACTTTC. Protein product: CAWSVSREGPRVHVLTF.

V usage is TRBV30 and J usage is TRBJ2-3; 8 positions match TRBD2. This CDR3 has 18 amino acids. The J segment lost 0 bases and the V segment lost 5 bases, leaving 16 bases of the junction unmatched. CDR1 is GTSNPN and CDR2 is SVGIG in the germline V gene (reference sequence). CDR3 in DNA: TGTGCCTGGGAGGTCGGGAGGGTAGCCGACCCTAGCACAGATACGCAGTATTTT. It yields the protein CAWEVGRVADPSTDTQYF. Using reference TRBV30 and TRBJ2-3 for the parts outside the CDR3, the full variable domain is SQTIHQWPATLVQPVGSPLSLECTVEGTSNPNLYWYRQAAGRGLQLLFYSVGIGQISSEVPQNLSASRPQDRQFILSSKKLLLSDSGFYLCAWEVGRVADPSTDTQYFGPGTRLTVL.

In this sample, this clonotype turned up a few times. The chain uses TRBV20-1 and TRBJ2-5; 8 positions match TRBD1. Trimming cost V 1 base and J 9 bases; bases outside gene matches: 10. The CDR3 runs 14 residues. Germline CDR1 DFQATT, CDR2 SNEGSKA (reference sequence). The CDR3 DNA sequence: TGCAGTGCTAGAGGGACAGGGAACCCTTGGGCCCAGTACTTC. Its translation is CSARGTGNPWAQYF.

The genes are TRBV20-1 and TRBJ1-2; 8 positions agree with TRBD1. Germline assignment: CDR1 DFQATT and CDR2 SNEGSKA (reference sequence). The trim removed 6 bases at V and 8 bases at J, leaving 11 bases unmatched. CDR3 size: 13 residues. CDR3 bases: TGCAGTGCGGGGGGCCAGGGGGCGTCGGGCTACACCTTC. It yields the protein CSAGGQGASGYTF.

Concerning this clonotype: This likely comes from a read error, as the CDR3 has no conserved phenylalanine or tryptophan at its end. In DNA, the CDR3 is TGTGCCAGCAGTTACTCGACTCGCGGGGATGGCTACACCCTC. It yields the protein CASSYSTRGDGYTL. The J gene is TRBJ1-2, the V gene TRBV6-6; D not certain. V gave up 0 bases and J gave up 6 bases, with 11 bases separating them. The CDR3 has 14 residues. The germline V gene encodes CDR1 MNHNY and CDR2 SVGAGI (reference sequence).

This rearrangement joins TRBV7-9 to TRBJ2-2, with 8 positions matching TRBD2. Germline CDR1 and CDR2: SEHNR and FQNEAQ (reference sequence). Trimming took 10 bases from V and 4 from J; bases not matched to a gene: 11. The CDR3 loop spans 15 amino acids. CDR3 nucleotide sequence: TGTGCCACCCCCCTCCGGGGGGGAGGCACCGGGGAGCTGTTTTTT. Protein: CATPLRGGGTGELFF.

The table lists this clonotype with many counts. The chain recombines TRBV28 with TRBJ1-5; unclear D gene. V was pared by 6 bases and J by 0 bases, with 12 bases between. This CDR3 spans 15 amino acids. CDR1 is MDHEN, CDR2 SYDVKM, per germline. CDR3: CASSPDQYSNQPQHF. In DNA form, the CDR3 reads TGTGCCAGCAGCCCGGACCAGTATAGCAATCAGCCCCAGCATTTT.

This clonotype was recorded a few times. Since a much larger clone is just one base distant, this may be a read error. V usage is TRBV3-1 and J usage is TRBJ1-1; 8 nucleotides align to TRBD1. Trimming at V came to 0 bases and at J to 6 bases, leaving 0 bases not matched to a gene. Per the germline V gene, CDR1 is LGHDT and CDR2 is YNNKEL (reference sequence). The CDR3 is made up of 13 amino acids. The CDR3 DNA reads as TGTGCCAGCAGCCAAGAACAGGGGGCTGAAGCTTTCTTT. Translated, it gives CASSQEQGAEAFF.